The following is a TCR beta chain sequence with its context. Antigen: not known. In germline, CDR1 is SEHNR, CDR2 FQNEAQ (reference sequence). The CDR3 runs 18 residues. V was clipped by 1 base and J by 0 bases; unmatched bases: 9. This sample was included in a study of cytomegalovirus exposure and HLA in healthy donors. Primers: 60 Vbeta forward and 13 Jbeta reverse. Assay used: immunoSEQ multiplex PCR; TCRdb lists only in-frame clones, some missing. The sample lists 90,000 to 150,000 clones; over 60% were seen once. Study results and caveats: CMV antigen specificity was confirmed in vitro for three CMV-associated chains.

The V call is TRBV7-9, the J call TRBJ1-5; 7 bases agree with TRBD1. Sample: PBMCs. This TCR was sampled from a woman in her thirties in good health and CMV-seropositive. Written as DNA, the CDR3 is TGTGCCAGCAGCTTAGGGAGGGGGCTCCCTCTTAGCAATCAGCCCCAGCATTTT. Its translation is CASSLGRGLPLSNQPQHF.